Below, 17 T cell receptor beta chains from the same sample are listed, as sequenced in a study of cytomegalovirus exposure and HLA in healthy donors. It was with 60 Vbeta and 13 Jbeta primers that the PCR ran. Some clones are missing from TCRdb's copy, which holds only in-frame ones; the method was immunoSEQ multiplex PCR. The sample contains 100,000 to 150,000 clones, roughly 80% of which appear only once. The specimen was PBMCs. The receptors were gathered from a woman aged 40 to 50 in good health and CMV-seronegative.

The chain links TRBV6-4 to TRBJ2-7; 10 bases align to TRBD1. This CDR3 comprises 18 residues. The V gene end was trimmed by 4 bases and the J gene end by 0 bases; junction bases not matched to a gene: 12. The germline CDR1 and CDR2 sequences are MRHNA and SNTAGT. CDR3 in DNA: TGTGCCAGCAGTGGCCCCCCGCCGGACAGGGGGAGCTCCTACGAGCAGTACTTC. Protein product: CASSGPPPDRGSSYEQYF.

This rearrangement joins TRBV4-1 to TRBJ2-3; 8 bases line up with TRBD2. The CDR3 length is 19 residues. Germline V lookup: CDR1 MGHRA, CDR2 YSYEKL. V lost 5 bases to trimming and J lost 3 bases; unmatched junction nucleotides: 19. As DNA, the CDR3 is TGCGCCAGCAGCTCCTTTCTTGCGGTGGGGCGGGAGGTAACAGATACGCAGTATTTT. Its translation: CASSSFLAVGREVTDTQYF.

The V call is TRBV5-1, the J call TRBJ2-7, with TRBD1 as a possible D gene (5 bases). The V gene's germline CDR1 is SGHRS and CDR2 YFSETQ. This CDR3 spans 13 amino acids. V was clipped by 4 bases and J by 3 bases, with 11 bases between them. The CDR3 loop is CASSATGLYEQYF. The CDR3 DNA sequence: TGCGCCAGCAGCGCAACAGGTCTCTACGAGCAGTACTTC. Looking up the rest from reference TRBV5-1 and TRBJ2-7 gives the full variable domain: KAGVTQTPRYLIKTRGQQVTLSCSPISGHRSVSWYQQTPGQGLQFLFEYFSETQRNKGNFPGRFSGRQFSNSRSEMNVSTLELGDSALYLCASSATGLYEQYFGPGTRLTVT.

This clone was picked up a small number of times. The gene calls are TRBV15 and TRBJ1-6; perhaps TRBD1 as D (6 bases). The length of the CDR3 is 15 residues. V was trimmed by 0 bases and J by 9 bases, leaving 12 bases between them. Germline V gene lookup returns CDR1 LNHNV and CDR2 YYDKDF (reference sequence). The CDR3 here is CATSRDAGVVSPLHF. In nucleotides, the CDR3 is TGTGCCACCAGCAGAGATGCAGGGGTTGTTTCACCCCTCCACTTT. Full variable domain (remainder filled in from reference TRBV15 and TRBJ1-6): DAMVIQNPRYQVTQFGKPVTLSCSQTLNHNVMYWYQQKSSQAPKLLFHYYDKDFNNEADTPDNFQSRRPNTSFCFLDIRSPGLGDTAMYLCATSRDAGVVSPLHFGNGTRLTVT.

Notes on this clone: The junction does not match germline at one end; this may be a read error. The J gene is TRBJ2-7, the V gene TRBV6-8; TRBD2 is a possible D gene (6 bases). CDR1 MNHGY and CDR2 SAAAGT come from the germline V gene. The CDR3 is 12 residues long. Here the CDR3 DNA reads TGTGCCAGCAGTTACTCCGGGAGATCCCTGCACTTC. It yields the protein CASSYSGRSLHF.

V is TRBV6-5 and J is TRBJ1-1; tentatively, D is TRBD1 (6 bases). This CDR3 has 16 residues. Germline CDR1 is MNHEY and CDR2 is SVGAGI. Trimming removed 3 bases at V and 0 bases at J, with 14 bases between. The CDR3 here is CASSYRGGHMNTEAFF. The CDR3 region has the DNA TGTGCCAGCAGTTATAGGGGGGGCCACATGAACACTGAAGCTTTCTTT.

There are a few counts of this clone. The chain is built from TRBV28 and TRBJ2-7, with 8 bases lining up with TRBD1. The CDR3 loop spans 16 amino acids. Germline V CDR1 and CDR2: MDHEN, SYDVKM. V was clipped by 2 bases and J by 2 bases; unmatched bases: 8. CDR3 sequence reads: CASSLVGTGRPYEQYF. CDR3 sequence (DNA): TGTGCCAGCAGTTTAGTAGGGACAGGTAGGCCCTACGAGCAGTACTTC. Variable domain in full (rest from reference TRBV28 and TRBJ2-7): DVKVTQSSRYLVKRTGEKVFLECVQDMDHENMFWYRQDPGLGLRLIYFSYDVKMKEKGDIPEGYSVSREKKERFSLILESASTNQTSMYLCASSLVGTGRPYEQYFGPGTRLTVT.

This clone was recorded only once. The rearrangement uses TRBV11-2 and TRBJ2-1; 7 bases match TRBD1. Germline CDR1 SGHAT, CDR2 FQNNGV. CDR3 length: 15 amino acids. Germline trimming cut 5 bases from V and 9 bases from J; bases unmatched to any gene: 13. The CDR3 DNA reads TGTGCCAGCAGCCTCATCTCAGGGGGAGCTCGTGAGCAGTTCTTC. The encoded protein is CASSLISGGAREQFF.

This clone was picked up one time. This chain joins TRBV9 and TRBJ2-3, with 8 bases that match TRBD2. The CDR3 has 13 residues. V shed 4 bases and J 9 bases; nucleotides not matched to a gene: 7. Germline V CDR1 and CDR2: SGDLS, YYNGEE. The CDR3: CASSRGGAGTQYF. DNA of the CDR3: TGTGCCAGCAGCCGGGGGGGGGCCGGGACGCAGTATTTT.

This clone occurred once. This chain connects TRBV7-2 to TRBJ2-2, with 10 bases matching TRBD2. Trimming at V came to 5 bases and at J to 4 bases, leaving 7 bases not matched to a gene. The CDR3 is made up of 16 amino acids. Germline V gene sequence: CDR1 SGHTA, CDR2 FQGNSA. The CDR3 DNA follows: TGTGCCAGCAGCCCCCTTAGCGGGAGGCTCACCGGGGAGCTGTTTTTT. It codes for CASSPLSGRLTGELFF.

The chain uses TRBV7-8 and TRBJ2-3; possible D gene TRBD2, 6 bases. V shed 5 bases and J shed 3 bases, with 18 bases lying between them. Per the germline V gene, CDR1 is SGHVS and CDR2 is FQNEAQ. The CDR3 runs to 16 residues. DNA of the CDR3: TGTGCCAGCAGCCCACCGAATCTAGCGCGGACAGATACGCAGTATTTT. Protein sequence: CASSPPNLARTDTQYF.

Here the CDR3 DNA reads TGTGCCAGCAGCGTAGCTGCGGGCCCGGCCTACGAGCAGTACTTC. Protein product: CASSVAAGPAYEQYF. The chain links TRBV9 to TRBJ2-7, with D maybe TRBD2 (5 bases). The germline V gene has CDR1 SGDLS and CDR2 YYNGEE. V dropped 0 bases and J dropped 2 bases, with 12 bases sitting between them. The CDR3 is 15 residues long. The entire variable domain, with the rest obtained from reference TRBV9 and TRBJ2-7, is as follows: DSGVTQTPKHLITATGQRVTLRCSPRSGDLSVYWYQQSLDQGLQFLIQYYNGEERAKGNILERFSAQQFPDLHSELNLSSLELGDSALYFCASSVAAGPAYEQYFGPGTRLTVT.

This clone has a handful of counts. The chain is built from TRBV19 and TRBJ1-1; unclear D gene. Looked up from germline, CDR1 is LNHDA and CDR2 is SQIVND (reference sequence). The CDR3 loop spans 11 amino acids. V lost 6 bases and J 3 bases, leaving 5 bases between the germline ends. The CDR3 sequence is CASSQYTEAFF. The DNA of the CDR3 is TGTGCCAGTAGCCAGTACACTGAAGCTTTCTTT.

The chain has TRBV13 and TRBJ2-1; D call uncertain. Germline values: CDR1 PRHDT, CDR2 FYEKMQ (reference sequence). The length of the CDR3 is 13 residues. V was trimmed by 0 bases and J by 5 bases, leaving 5 bases between them. The CDR3: CASSLGQNNEQFF. The CDR3 region has the DNA TGTGCCAGCAGCTTAGGACAGAACAATGAGCAGTTCTTC.

The gene calls are TRBV19 and TRBJ1-5; D not resolved. The CDR3 totals 14 residues. V lost 3 bases to trimming and J lost 7 bases, with 13 bases between them. Germline CDR1 reads LNHDA; CDR2 reads SQIVND (reference sequence). The CDR3 protein is CASSIITRVQPQHF. The CDR3 nucleotides read TGTGCCAGTAGTATCATCACGAGGGTCCAGCCCCAGCATTTT.

V gene TRBV4-2 combines with J gene TRBJ2-7; TRBD1 matches 7 bases. Germline CDR1 reads LGHNA; CDR2 reads YNFKEQ. This CDR3 contains 15 residues. Trimming at V came to 2 bases and at J to 2 bases, leaving 6 bases not matched to a gene. As DNA, the CDR3 is TGTGCCAGCAGCCAATCCGGGACAGAAGCCTACGAGCAGTACTTC. It encodes CASSQSGTEAYEQYF.

The genes are TRBV28 and TRBJ1-2; tentative D call: TRBD1 (6 bases). The CDR3 contains 16 residues. Trimming cost V 4 bases and J 4 bases, with 19 bases left between them. The germline CDR1 and CDR2 sequences are MDHEN and SYDVKM. The chain's CDR3 is CASSSAILQGLYGYTF. The CDR3 coding sequence is TGTGCCAGCAGTTCCGCGATTTTACAGGGTCTCTATGGCTACACCTTC.